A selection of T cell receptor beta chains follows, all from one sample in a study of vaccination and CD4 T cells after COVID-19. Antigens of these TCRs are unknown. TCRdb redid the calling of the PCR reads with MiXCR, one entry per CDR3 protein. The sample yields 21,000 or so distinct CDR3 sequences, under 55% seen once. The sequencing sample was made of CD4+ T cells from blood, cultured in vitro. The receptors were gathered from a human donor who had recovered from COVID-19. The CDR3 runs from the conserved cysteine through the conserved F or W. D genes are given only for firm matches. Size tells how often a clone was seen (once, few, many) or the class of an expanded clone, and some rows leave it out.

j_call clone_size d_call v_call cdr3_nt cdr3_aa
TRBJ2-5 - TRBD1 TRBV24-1 TGTGCCACCTCGGGACAGGGACGGGAGACCCAGTACTTC CATSGQGRETQYF
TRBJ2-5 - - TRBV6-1 TGTGCCAGCAGTGAGGTGACCCAGTACTTC CASSEVTQYF
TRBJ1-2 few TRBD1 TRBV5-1 TGCGCCAGCAGCTTGAACGGAGGGGGCACCTATGGCTACACCTTC CASSLNGGGTYGYTF
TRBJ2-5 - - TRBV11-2 TGTGCCAGCAGCTTAATCGGGTTGGAGGGGGAGACCCAGTACTTC CASSLIGLEGETQYF
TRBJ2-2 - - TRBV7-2 TGTGCCAGCAGCCTGATTCGCGGAACCGGGGAGCTGTTTTTT CASSLIRGTGELFF
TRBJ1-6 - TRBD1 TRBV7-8 TGTGCCAGCAGCTTAGTAGACAGGGGATCACCCCTCCACTTT CASSLVDRGSPLHF
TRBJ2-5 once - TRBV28 TGTGCCAGCAGTTTGTCAGGTGATTTAGAGACCCAGTACTTC CASSLSGDLETQYF
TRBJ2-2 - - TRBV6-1 TGTGCCAGCAGTGTAAAGGGTACCGGGGAGCTGTTTTTT CASSVKGTGELFF
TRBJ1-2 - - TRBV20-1 TGCAGTGCTAGTCCAGGGGACGTGGCCTATGGCTACACCTTC CSASPGDVAYGYTF
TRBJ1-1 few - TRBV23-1 TGCGCCAGCAGTCAATCAGGGCAGGGGCGTGGAACTGAAGCTTTCTTT CASSQSGQGRGTEAFF
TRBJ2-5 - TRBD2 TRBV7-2 TGTGCCAGCAGCTGGGGACTAGACCAAGAGACCCAGTACTTC CASSWGLDQETQYF
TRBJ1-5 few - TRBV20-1 TGCAGTGCAAGATCTAGCAATCAGCCCCAGCATTTT CSARSSNQPQHF
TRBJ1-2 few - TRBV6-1 TGTGCCAGCAGTAACAGGGAGTATGGCTACACCTTC CASSNREYGYTF
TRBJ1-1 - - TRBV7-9 TGTGCCAGCAGCTCTGGTGTTCGGGCGAACGCTGAAGCTTTCTTT CASSSGVRANAEAFF
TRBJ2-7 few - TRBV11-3 TGTGCCAGCAGCTTAGGGCTTCACGAGCAGTACTTC CASSLGLHEQYF
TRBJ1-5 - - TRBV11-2 TGTGCCAGCAGCCCCGAGGGCCCAAATAGCAATCAGCCCCAGCATTTT CASSPEGPNSNQPQHF
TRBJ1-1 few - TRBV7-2 TGTGCCAGCAGCTTAGGGGCTGCTGGTGAAGCTTTCTTT CASSLGAAGEAFF
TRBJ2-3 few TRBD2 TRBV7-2 TGTGCCAGCAGCTTAGGGGCGGGAGGGACAGATACGCAGTATTTT CASSLGAGGTDTQYF
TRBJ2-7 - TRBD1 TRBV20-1 TGCAGTGCTAGAGATCTTGTACAGGGGTCCTCCTACGAGCAGTACTTC CSARDLVQGSSYEQYF
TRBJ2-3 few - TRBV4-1 TGCGCCAGCAGAAACCCGGACCTCTCGGGCACAGATACGCAGTATTTT CASRNPDLSGTDTQYF
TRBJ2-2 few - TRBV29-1 TGCAGCGTCGCTCACAGGGCGAACACCGGGGAGCTGTTTTTT CSVAHRANTGELFF
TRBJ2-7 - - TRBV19 TGTGCCAGTAGTACGGGGGTATCTACCTACGAGCAGTACTTC CASSTGVSTYEQYF
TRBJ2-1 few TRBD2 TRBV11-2 TGTGCCAGCAGCATCGGGACTAGCGGCTACAATGAGCAGTTCTTC CASSIGTSGYNEQFF
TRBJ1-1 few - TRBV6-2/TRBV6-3 TGTGCCAGCAGTTACTCGATGAGGGCCACTGAAGCTTTCTTT CASSYSMRATEAFF
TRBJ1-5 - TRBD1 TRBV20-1 TGCAGTGCTAGGACACAGGGGCCTCCCAATCAGCCCCAGCATTTT CSARTQGPPNQPQHF
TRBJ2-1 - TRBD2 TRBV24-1 TGTGCCACCAGTGATAGGTCTAGCGGGAACTACAATGAGCAGTTCTTC CATSDRSSGNYNEQFF
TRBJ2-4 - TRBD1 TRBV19 TGTGCCAGTAGTACCCGACAGGGGGTGGTCAAAAACATTCAGTACTTC CASSTRQGVVKNIQYF
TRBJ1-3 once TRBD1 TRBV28 TGTGCCAGCAGCCCCAGGGGGTACTCTGGAAACACCATATATTTT CASSPRGYSGNTIYF
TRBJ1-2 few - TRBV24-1 TGTGCCACCAGCCCCGGGAGCTTGAGTTATGGCTACACCTTC CATSPGSLSYGYTF
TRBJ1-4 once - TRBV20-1 TGCAGTGCTAGTCCCGGGTTTTTTAATGAAAAACTGTTTTTT CSASPGFFNEKLFF
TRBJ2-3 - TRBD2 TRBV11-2 TGTGCCAGCAGCCGGGGGACACTAGCGGGGGCCAATACGCAGTATTTT CASSRGTLAGANTQYF
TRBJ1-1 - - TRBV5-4 TGTGCCAGCAGCTTGGGGGGGGGCGTTTCTGAAGCTTTCTTT CASSLGGGVSEAFF
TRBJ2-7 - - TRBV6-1 TGTGCCAGCAAAAATCGCAGGGGTGACTACGAGCAGTACTTC CASKNRRGDYEQYF
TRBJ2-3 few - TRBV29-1 TGCAGCGTTGAATTTACGGCAAGCACAGATACGCAGTATTTT CSVEFTASTDTQYF
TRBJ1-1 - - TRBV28 TGTGCCAGCAGTTTTGGGACCGAAGCTTTCTTT CASSFGTEAFF
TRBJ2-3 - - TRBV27 TGTGCCAGCAGTTTAAGAGGACCTCCTAGCACAGATACGCAGTATTTT CASSLRGPPSTDTQYF
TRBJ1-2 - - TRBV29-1 TGCAGCGTCCAGGAGCCCAAGGACTATGGCTACACCTTC CSVQEPKDYGYTF
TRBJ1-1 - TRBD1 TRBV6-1 TGTGCCAGCAGGAAACCTCCGGGACAGCCAAACACTGAAGCTTTCTTT CASRKPPGQPNTEAFF
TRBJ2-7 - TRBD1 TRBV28 TGTGCCAGCAGCCCCTCGGGACAGGCCAGCTCCTACGAGCAGTACTTC CASSPSGQASSYEQYF
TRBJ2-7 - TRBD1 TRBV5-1 TGCGCCAGCAGTCAGAGGGACAGGGGGTACGAGCAGTACTTC CASSQRDRGYEQYF
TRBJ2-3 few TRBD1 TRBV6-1 TGTGCCAGCACCGACAGGGGGCCAGATACGCAGTATTTT CASTDRGPDTQYF
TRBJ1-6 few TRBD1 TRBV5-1 TGCGCCAGCAGCTTGGCCGGTCCAGGGGGCAGAGGATCACCCCTCCACTTT CASSLAGPGGRGSPLHF
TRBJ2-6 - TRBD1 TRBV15 TGTGCCACCAGCAGAGAACGAACAGGGGGGACTGGGGCCAACGTCCTGACTTTC CATSRERTGGTGANVLTF
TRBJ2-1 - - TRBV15 TGTGCCACCAGCAGAGATCCCAAGGGTCGGGGTTACAATGAGCAGTTCTTC CATSRDPKGRGYNEQFF
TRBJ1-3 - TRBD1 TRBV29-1 TGCAGCGTTCCCGGGACAGGTACAGGAAACACCATATATTTT CSVPGTGTGNTIYF
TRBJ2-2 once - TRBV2 TGTGCCAGCAGCGTTCCCCCCGGGGAGCTGTTTTTT CASSVPPGELFF
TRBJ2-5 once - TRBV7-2 TGTGCCAGCACCCTTGCCGCCTCAGGGGCGGAGACCCAGTACTTC CASTLAASGAETQYF
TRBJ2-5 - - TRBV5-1 TGCGCCAGCAGCCTGGATCGGACCTCGGGGGCCCAGTACTTC CASSLDRTSGAQYF
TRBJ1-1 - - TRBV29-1 TGCAGCGGAAAAGGGAGCGTAGGCACTGAAGCTTTCTTT CSGKGSVGTEAFF
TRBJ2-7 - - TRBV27 TGTGCCAGCAGCTGGGGCAGAACCTACGAGCAGTACTTC CASSWGRTYEQYF
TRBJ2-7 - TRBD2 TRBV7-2 TGTGCCAGCAGCCCTATAGCGGGAGTTCGCGAGCAGTACTTC CASSPIAGVREQYF
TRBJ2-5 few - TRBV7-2 TGTGCCAGCAGCCCCTGGACTGGGCAAGAGACCCAGTACTTC CASSPWTGQETQYF
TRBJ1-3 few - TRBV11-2 TGTGCCTCCTCAGGTGACACCATATATTTT CASSGDTIYF
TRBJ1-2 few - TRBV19 TGTGCCAGTACCCGAGAGGGGTTTAACTATGGCTACACCTTC CASTREGFNYGYTF
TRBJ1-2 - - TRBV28 TGTGCCAGCAGTTTTAACAGCTATGGCTACACCTTC CASSFNSYGYTF
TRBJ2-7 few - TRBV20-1 TGCAGTGCACCCTCACCCGGGACGGCCAGCTCCTACGAGCAGTACTTC CSAPSPGTASSYEQYF
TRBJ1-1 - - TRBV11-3 TGTGCCAGCAGCTTAATGGGGAAGGTGGCCACTGAAGCTTTCTTT CASSLMGKVATEAFF
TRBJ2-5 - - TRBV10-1 TGCGCCAGCAGTGCTTCCACGGGTTCTGGAGAGACCCAGTACTTC CASSASTGSGETQYF
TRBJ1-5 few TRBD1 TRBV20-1 TGCAGTGCTAGAAGTGGGACAGGGCTTAACTCTTATAGCAATCAGCCCCAGCATTTT CSARSGTGLNSYSNQPQHF
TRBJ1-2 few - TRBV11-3 TGTGCCAGCAGCGACACCGCCTATGGCTACACCTTC CASSDTAYGYTF